These T cell receptor beta chains were read from a single sample in a study of response to subunit inactivated influenza vaccine. TCRdb re-called the RT-PCR reads through MiXCR, storing one row per CDR3 protein. The data hold over 150,000 distinct CDR3 sequences, with around 9% observed a single time. Material: non-naive T cells sorted from PBMCs, obtained on the day of vaccination. The receptors come from a man in his fifties or sixties who received an inactivated influenza vaccine. The CDR3 runs from the conserved cysteine through the conserved F or W. The order of the fields is V gene, D gene, clone size, J gene, CDR3 DNA, CDR3 protein. The D gene is left open where the match is weak. Size values are once, few and many counts, or a class for expanded clones, and some rows have none.

v_call: TRBV6-1
d_call: TRBD1
clone_size: NA
j_call: TRBJ1-2
cdr3_nt: TGTGCCAGCAGTCCCCGGACAGGGCGGAGATATGGCTACACCTTC
cdr3_aa: CASSPRTGRRYGYTF

v_call: TRBV29-1
d_call: NA
clone_size: many
j_call: TRBJ1-1
cdr3_nt: TGCAGCGTGAGAATAGATATGAACACTGAAGCTTTCTTT
cdr3_aa: CSVRIDMNTEAFF

v_call: TRBV4-3
d_call: NA
clone_size: many
j_call: TRBJ2-7
cdr3_nt: TGCGCCAGCAGCCAAGACGGGACCGGGACCAAGATTTACGAGCAGTACTTC
cdr3_aa: CASSQDGTGTKIYEQYF

v_call: TRBV20-1
d_call: NA
clone_size: NA
j_call: TRBJ1-1
cdr3_nt: TGCAGTGCTCCGCAAACCCGGGCCACTGAAGCTTTCTTT
cdr3_aa: CSAPQTRATEAFF

v_call: TRBV5-6
d_call: NA
clone_size: few
j_call: TRBJ1-2
cdr3_nt: TGTGCCAGCAGCTTGAGTCAGGGAAGTGGTGGCTACACCTTC
cdr3_aa: CASSLSQGSGGYTF

v_call: TRBV20-1
d_call: TRBD2
clone_size: many
j_call: TRBJ2-7
cdr3_nt: TGCAGTGCTAGGGACCTTACGTTTAGCGGGAGTGGGTACGAGCAGTACTTC
cdr3_aa: CSARDLTFSGSGYEQYF

v_call: TRBV5-4
d_call: TRBD1
clone_size: NA
j_call: TRBJ2-7
cdr3_nt: TGTGCCAGCAGCTCGAGACAGGGCGGCGAGCAGTACTTC
cdr3_aa: CASSSRQGGEQYF

v_call: TRBV5-1
d_call: TRBD1
clone_size: many
j_call: TRBJ1-4
cdr3_nt: TGCGCCAGCAGCTTGGCCAGGGGGGGAAAACTGTTTTTT
cdr3_aa: CASSLARGGKLFF

v_call: TRBV7-9
d_call: NA
clone_size: few
j_call: TRBJ1-2
cdr3_nt: TGTGCCAGCAGCTTAGGAACTTCGAACGATGGCTACACCTTC
cdr3_aa: CASSLGTSNDGYTF

v_call: TRBV7-2
d_call: NA
clone_size: few
j_call: TRBJ1-2
cdr3_nt: TGTGCCAGCAGCTCGCTTTCTGGCAATAGACTCTATGGCTACACCTTC
cdr3_aa: CASSSLSGNRLYGYTF

v_call: TRBV7-2
d_call: NA
clone_size: many
j_call: TRBJ1-2
cdr3_nt: TGTGCCAGCAGCTCAAACTTGGTCGGACAGAACTATGGCTACACCTTC
cdr3_aa: CASSSNLVGQNYGYTF

v_call: TRBV4-2
d_call: TRBD2
clone_size: NA
j_call: TRBJ2-7
cdr3_nt: TGTGCCAGCAGCCAAGATTTGACTAGCGGGAGCTCCTACGAGCAGTACTTC
cdr3_aa: CASSQDLTSGSSYEQYF

v_call: TRBV5-6
d_call: NA
clone_size: many
j_call: TRBJ2-3
cdr3_nt: TGTGCCAGCAGTCGGGGAGGAGATACGCAGTATTTT
cdr3_aa: CASSRGGDTQYF